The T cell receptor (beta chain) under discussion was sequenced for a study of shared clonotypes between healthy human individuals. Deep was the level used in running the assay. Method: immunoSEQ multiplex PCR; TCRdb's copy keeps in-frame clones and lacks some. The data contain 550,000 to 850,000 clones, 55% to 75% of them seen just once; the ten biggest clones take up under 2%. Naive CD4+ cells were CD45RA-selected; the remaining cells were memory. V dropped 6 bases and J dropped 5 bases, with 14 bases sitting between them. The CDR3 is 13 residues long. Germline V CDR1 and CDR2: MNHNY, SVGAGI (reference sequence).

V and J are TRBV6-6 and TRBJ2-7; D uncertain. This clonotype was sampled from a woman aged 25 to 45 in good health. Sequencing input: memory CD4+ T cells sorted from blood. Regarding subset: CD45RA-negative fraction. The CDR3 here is CASSVPSQNEQYF. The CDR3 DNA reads TGTGCCAGCAGCGTGCCCTCCCAAAACGAGCAGTACTTC.